The 9 T cell receptor beta chains given below trace back to one sample, sequenced in a study of early T cells in non-severe SARS-CoV-2 infection (dated by TCRdb to the early 2020s). To prepare the library, 5' RACE was applied. The listed sequencing device is NextSeq 500. TCRdb reprocessing: public reads trimmed at Q25 with fastp, clones called with MiXCR, in-frame beta chains kept. When rows share a CDR3 protein, they turn into one entry using the most common DNA and genes. The sample yields some 29,000 distinct CDR3 sequences; roughly 5.6% were counted once. The top ten constitute approximately 4.5% of the sample. Sequencing input: whole blood. The receptors originated from an adult who was a healthcare worker with PCR-confirmed SARS-CoV-2 infection or an uninfected control (not recorded which).

This clonotype came up many times. V and J are TRBV19 and TRBJ2-1; D tentatively reads TRBD1 or TRBD2 (5 bases each). This CDR3 comprises 15 residues. Trimming took off 5 bases at V and 4 bases at J, with 15 bases between the two ends. Germline values: CDR1 LNHDA, CDR2 SQIVND (reference sequence). The CDR3 DNA follows: TGTGCCAGTAGTCGCTCCGGGACGGAATACAATGAGCAGTTCTTC. Translated: CASSRSGTEYNEQFF.

The gene calls are TRBV29-1 and TRBJ2-1, with 7 bases that match TRBD1. V gave up 5 bases and J gave up 8 bases; unmatched junction bases: 6. The CDR3 consists of 12 residues. Germline V gives CDR1 SQVTM, CDR2 ANQGSEA. CDR3 protein: CSVLSTGHEQFF. CDR3 sequence (DNA): TGCAGCGTTCTCTCGACAGGGCATGAGCAGTTCTTC.

This clonotype appeared many times. The chain recombines TRBV7-7 with TRBJ2-1; D possibly corresponds to TRBD1 (6 bases). V lost 5 bases and J 10 bases, leaving 21 bases between the germline ends. CDR1 and CDR2 from the germline V gene are SSHAT and FNYEAQ (reference sequence). The length of the CDR3 is 15 residues. The CDR3 is CASSPRSAARGEQFF. CDR3 nucleotide sequence: TGTGCCAGCAGCCCCCGCTCGGCGGCCAGGGGCGAGCAGTTCTTC.

There are many counts of this clonotype. The chain combines TRBV4-1 with TRBJ1-2, with unresolved D. The V and J ends lost 0 bases and 1 base respectively, with 9 bases between them. The CDR3 runs 15 residues. Looked up from germline, CDR1 is MGHRA and CDR2 is YSYEKL. The CDR3 protein is CASSQEGSVNYGYTF. In DNA, the CDR3 is TGCGCCAGCAGCCAAGAAGGAAGCGTTAACTATGGCTACACCTTC.

The rearrangement uses TRBV6-5 and TRBJ1-5; no firm D call. Deletions cut 2 bases from V and 2 bases from J, with 4 bases between. This CDR3 is built from 13 residues. Germline V CDR1 and CDR2: MNHEY, SVGAGI. The CDR3 sequence is CASSYLRNQPQHF. For the CDR3, the DNA is TGTGCCAGCAGTTACCTCCGCAATCAGCCCCAGCATTTT.

This clonotype was counted at least ten times. The chain joins TRBV5-1 to TRBJ1-1, with a weak D call TRBD1 (6 bases). V lost 0 bases and J 5 bases, leaving 14 bases between the germline ends. The germline V gene has CDR1 SGHRS and CDR2 YFSETQ. CDR3 length equals 15 residues. CDR3 region: CASSLEGDRWTEAFF. Here the CDR3 DNA reads TGCGCCAGCAGCTTGGAAGGTGACAGGTGGACTGAAGCTTTCTTT.

This clonotype ranks as medium-sized. This rearrangement joins TRBV12-3 or TRBV12-4 to TRBJ1-1, with D unclear. This CDR3 is built from 15 residues. Trimming pared 5 bases from V and 1 base from J, leaving 14 bases between. The CDR3 region is CASSTIQLPNTEAFF. CDR3 nucleotide sequence: TGTGCCAGCAGTACTATACAGCTACCGAACACTGAAGCTTTCTTT.

This clonotype occurred many times. The rearrangement uses TRBV2 and TRBJ2-5; possibly TRBD1 or TRBD2 for D (6 bases each). CDR1 is SNHLY and CDR2 is FYNNEI in the germline V gene. Trimming shortened V by 3 bases and J by 7 bases, and 15 bases separated the two germline ends. The CDR3 is 14 residues long. This chain's CDR3 is CASSETRGVGTQYF. The CDR3 DNA sequence: TGTGCCAGCAGTGAGACTAGGGGGGTCGGGACCCAGTACTTC. Full variable domain (remainder filled in from reference TRBV2 and TRBJ2-5): EPEVTQTPSHQVTQMGQEVILRCVPISNHLYFYWYRQILGQKVEFLVSFYNNEISEKSEIFDDQFSVERPDGSNFTLKIRSTKLEDSAMYFCASSETRGVGTQYFGPGTRLLVL.

This clonotype was seen only a few times. CDR3 protein: CASSRTGIPEAFF. Written as DNA, the CDR3 is TGCGCCAGCAGCCGCACAGGAATCCCTGAAGCTTTCTTT. This chain joins TRBV4-1 and TRBJ1-1, with D maybe TRBD1 (5 bases). Germline values: CDR1 MGHRA, CDR2 YSYEKL. CDR3 length: 13 residues. Trimming stripped 4 bases from V and 6 bases from J, with 12 bases between.